A selection of T cell receptor beta chains follows, all from one sample in a study of response to subunit inactivated influenza vaccine. From the RT-PCR reads, TCRdb called clonotypes with MiXCR, one entry per CDR3 protein. The sample shows about 610,000 distinct CDR3 sequences, around 13% of them seen only once. The specimen was PBMCs from blood, collected 11 to 12 days after vaccination. These receptors were collected from a man in his fifties who received an inactivated influenza vaccine. The CDR3 runs from the conserved cysteine through the conserved F or W. D genes are given only for firm matches. Rows give clone size only sometimes, using once, few, many, or a class for an expanded clone.

J gene,V gene,D gene,clone size,CDR3 protein,CDR3 DNA
TRBJ1-6,TRBV20-1,-,many,CSARPADWDNSPLHF,TGCAGTGCTAGACCGGCGGACTGGGATAATTCACCCCTCCACTTT
TRBJ2-1,TRBV7-9,-,few,CASSLESTSGQFF,TGTGCCAGCAGCTTAGAATCCACCTCCGGGCAGTTCTTC
TRBJ2-1,TRBV20-1,TRBD1,-,CSAYRDSPFF,TGCAGTGCTTACCGGGACAGTCCGTTCTTC
TRBJ2-1,TRBV28,TRBD1,-,CASTSFGTVYNEQFF,TGTGCCAGCACCTCTTTCGGGACAGTTTACAATGAGCAGTTCTTC
TRBJ2-7,TRBV20-1,-,-,CSARSVRVSYEQYF,TGCAGTGCTAGATCCGTCAGGGTTTCCTACGAGCAGTACTTC
TRBJ1-1,TRBV20-1,-,few,CSAPGHVNTEAFF,TGCAGTGCCCCGGGACACGTGAACACTGAAGCTTTCTTT
TRBJ2-4,TRBV4-1,TRBD1,-,CASSPKPGQLAKNIQYF,TGCGCCAGCAGCCCAAAACCGGGACAGCTAGCCAAAAACATTCAGTACTTC
TRBJ2-2,TRBV10-3,TRBD2,many,CAISYGGAGTGELFF,TGTGCCATCAGCTACGGGGGGGCAGGCACCGGGGAGCTGTTTTTT
TRBJ1-5,TRBV6-5,-,-,CASSYSGGVQPQHF,TGTGCCAGCAGTTACTCGGGCGGGGTTCAGCCCCAGCATTTT
TRBJ2-7,TRBV10-3,-,few,CAISDRSGFSYEQYF,TGTGCCATCAGTGATAGGAGCGGGTTCTCCTACGAGCAGTACTTC
TRBJ2-3,TRBV7-2,-,many,CASKGGAKDTQYF,TGTGCCAGCAAGGGGGGGGCCAAAGATACGCAGTATTTT
TRBJ2-3,TRBV14,TRBD1,few,CASSQGARDREVF,TGTGCCAGCAGCCAAGGGGCACGGGACAGGGAAGTTTTT
TRBJ2-5,TRBV7-9,-,few,CASSLDGQETQYF,TGTGCCAGCAGCTTGGACGGCCAAGAGACCCAGTACTTC
TRBJ2-1,TRBV20-1,TRBD2,-,CSAQRGGHDNEQFF,TGCAGTGCCCAGCGGGGGGGCCATGACAATGAGCAGTTCTTC
TRBJ2-5,TRBV7-6,-,few,CASSSPEGQGGGETQYF,TGTGCCAGCAGCTCCCCAGAGGGCCAGGGAGGTGGAGAGACCCAGTACTTC
TRBJ2-6,TRBV9,-,few,CASSASLISGANVLTF,TGTGCCAGCAGCGCAAGTCTCATCTCTGGGGCCAACGTCCTGACTTTC
TRBJ2-1,TRBV9,-,few,CASSSNFGDEQFF,TGTGCCAGCAGCTCCAATTTTGGGGATGAGCAGTTCTTC
TRBJ1-5,TRBV5-1,-,-,CASSPMGDSNQPQHF,TGCGCCAGCAGCCCGATGGGGGATAGCAATCAGCCCCAGCATTTT
TRBJ2-7,TRBV20-1,TRBD1,few,CSARGSRQGTLWEQYF,TGCAGTGCTAGAGGGTCCCGACAGGGCACTTTATGGGAGCAGTACTTC
TRBJ2-4,TRBV6-1,-,-,CASRDSRDTVKNIQYF,TGTGCCAGCAGAGATTCCCGGGACACCGTAAAAAACATTCAGTACTTC
TRBJ2-7,TRBV7-2,TRBD2,many,CASSLSGRAYEQYF,TGTGCCAGCAGCTTATCCGGGAGGGCCTACGAGCAGTACTTC
TRBJ2-5,TRBV10-2,-,few,CASSDSGGVETQYF,TGCGCCAGCAGTGATTCGGGGGGCGTAGAGACCCAGTACTTC
TRBJ2-3,TRBV9,TRBD1,-,CASSVEGASTDTQYF,TGTGCCAGCAGCGTAGAGGGGGCTAGCACAGATACGCAGTATTTT
TRBJ2-3,TRBV3-1,-,few,CASSQGGFGTDTQYF,TGTGCCAGCAGCCAAGGGGGGTTCGGCACAGATACGCAGTATTTT
TRBJ2-2,TRBV12-3/TRBV12-4,TRBD2,-,CASSTSGGAIGELFF,TGTGCCAGCAGCACTAGCGGGGGGGCAATCGGGGAGCTGTTTTTT
TRBJ2-7,TRBV4-1,TRBD1,once,CASSQDGIRTGYEQYF,TGCGCCAGCAGCCAAGATGGGATAAGGACAGGGTACGAGCAGTACTTC
TRBJ2-2,TRBV20-1,-,-,CSAKTGSEGTGELFF,TGCAGTGCTAAGACAGGTTCCGAGGGGACCGGGGAGCTGTTTTTT
TRBJ1-4,TRBV4-1,TRBD1,many,CASSQAGGTNEKLFF,TGCGCCAGCAGCCAAGCAGGGGGGACTAATGAAAAACTGTTTTTT
TRBJ2-1,TRBV28,-,few,CASSFTGHSPYNEQFF,TGTGCCAGCAGTTTCACGGGACATTCCCCCTACAATGAGCAGTTCTTC
TRBJ2-3,TRBV7-2,TRBD2,few,CASSQAGGIVTQYF,TGTGCCAGCAGCCAAGCGGGAGGAATTGTTACGCAGTATTTT
TRBJ2-7,TRBV5-5,-,few,CASSFGFGGGGYEQYF,TGTGCCAGCAGCTTCGGCTTCGGGGGAGGGGGTTACGAGCAGTACTTC
TRBJ2-3,TRBV20-1,TRBD2,many,CSASPTSGSPDTQYF,TGCAGTGCTTCCCCTACTAGCGGGAGTCCAGATACGCAGTATTTT
TRBJ2-1,TRBV3-1,-,-,CASSRETNEQFF,TGTGCCAGCAGCCGCGAGACCAATGAGCAGTTCTTC
TRBJ1-6,TRBV25-1,-,few,CASKESSYNSPLHF,TGTGCCAGCAAAGAGAGCTCCTATAATTCACCCCTCCACTTT
TRBJ2-5,TRBV19,TRBD2,few,CASSSRDRLAGDQYF,TGTGCCAGTAGTTCCCGCGACCGACTAGCGGGCGACCAGTACTTC
TRBJ1-1,TRBV7-9,-,few,CASGRGTGEAFF,TGTGCCAGCGGACGGGGAACAGGTGAAGCTTTCTTT
TRBJ2-1,TRBV27,TRBD1,-,CASSPGTGGFDEQFF,TGTGCCAGCAGTCCCGGGACAGGGGGTTTCGATGAGCAGTTCTTC
TRBJ1-6,TRBV5-1,-,few,CASREQGYSYNSPLHF,TGCGCCAGCAGGGAACAGGGTTACTCCTATAATTCACCCCTCCACTTT
TRBJ2-2,TRBV21-1,-,many,CASSKSGDTGEGELFF,TGTGCCAGCAGCAAATCAGGGGATACAGGGGAGGGGGAGCTGTTTTTT
TRBJ2-6,TRBV19,-,few,CASCKSDSGANVLTF,TGTGCCAGTTGCAAAAGCGATTCTGGGGCCAACGTCCTGACTTTC
TRBJ2-3,TRBV4-3,-,few,CASSQGQVTDTQYF,TGCGCCAGCAGCCAAGGCCAGGTCACAGATACGCAGTATTTT
TRBJ2-3,TRBV28,TRBD2,few,CASSLLAGGRRGDTQYF,TGTGCCAGCAGTTTATTGGCGGGAGGGCGAAGAGGAGATACGCAGTATTTT
TRBJ2-2,TRBV21-1,-,-,CASSLRRQVDGELFF,TGTGCCAGCAGCCTACGAAGACAGGTCGACGGGGAGCTGTTTTTT
TRBJ2-7,TRBV18,TRBD2,-,CASNAGGPTREQYF,TGTGCCAGCAACGCGGGAGGGCCGACGCGTGAGCAGTACTTC
TRBJ2-7,TRBV29-1,TRBD1,many,CSVPGTVLVEQYF,TGCAGCGTCCCCGGGACAGTCCTAGTCGAGCAGTACTTC
TRBJ1-5,TRBV20-1,-,-,CSARLLDTSTPQPQHF,TGCAGTGCTAGACTACTAGACACTTCCACCCCTCAGCCCCAGCATTTT
TRBJ2-1,TRBV5-1,TRBD2,few,CASSLSGRDSYNEQFF,TGCGCCAGCAGCTTGTCAGGGAGGGACTCCTACAATGAGCAGTTCTTC